What follows are 27 T cell receptor beta chains derived from one specimen sequenced in a study of metastatic and nonmetastatic thyroid tumors (dated by TCRdb to 2019 to 2021). None of the patients had been given any treatment before thyroid surgery. Preparation of the library involved PCR. Sequencing was carried out with an Illumina HiSeq 4000. TCRdb reworked the public reads: Q25 trimming with fastp, MiXCR clone assembly, productive beta chains retained. The sample table holds around 31,000 clones, of which about 15% were seen once. The ten largest make up around a fifth of the sample. Sequencing was done on a sample of blood. The origin of the receptors is a male donor with papillary thyroid cancer or a benign thyroid nodule (not recorded which). Some clones in this sample may be carry-over from other donors' samples.

For this clone: This could be a read error, since a much larger clone is one nucleotide away. The sample carries other DNA sequences with the same CDR3. This chain links TRBV20-1 with TRBJ1-1; D possibly corresponds to TRBD1 (6 bases). The CDR3 runs 14 residues. Per the germline V gene, CDR1 is DFQATT and CDR2 is SNEGSKA (reference sequence). The CDR3 protein is CSPGTLTMNTEAFF. CDR3 coding DNA: TGCAGCCCTGGGACATTGACCATGAACACTGAAGCTTTCTTT.

This clone has only a few counts. CDR3 nucleotide sequence: TGTGCCAGAGGTGACTCCCGCCGTTGCGAGACAGCCTACAATGAGCAGTTCTTC. Protein product: CARGDSRRCETAYNEQFF. This rearrangement joins TRBV6-5 to TRBJ2-1; TRBD1 might be the D (5 bases). This CDR3 is 18 amino acids long. Germline-derived CDR1 and CDR2 are MNHEY and SVGAGI. V dropped 9 bases and J dropped 2 bases, with 26 bases sitting between them.

There are a few counts of this clone. A much larger clone differs by one base, so this may be a read error. The sample contains more than one DNA sequence encoding this CDR3. V and J are TRBV11-1 and TRBJ1-1; D may be TRBD1 (5 bases). From germline, CDR1 is SGHAT and CDR2 FQDESV (reference sequence). This CDR3 spans 14 amino acids. CDR3 residues: CASSLGVGNTEAFF. In nucleotides, the CDR3 is TGCGCCAGCAGCTTAGGGGTAGGGAACACTGAAGCTTTCTTT.

The sample holds many counts of this clone. V gene TRBV18 combines with J gene TRBJ2-5, with a tentative D call TRBD2 (6 bases). Germline-derived CDR1 and CDR2 are KGHSH and LQKENI. Trimming took off 3 bases at V and 4 bases at J, with 12 bases between the two ends. The CDR3 runs to 14 residues. The CDR3 loop reads CASSPTGRRETQYF. The CDR3 DNA reads as TGTGCCAGCTCACCGACTGGGAGGCGAGAGACCCAGTACTTC.

This clone was detected many times. The V and J genes are TRBV19 and TRBJ2-4; 8 nucleotides line up with TRBD1. Trimming cost V 9 bases and J 1 base; bases outside gene matches: 17. This CDR3 has 18 residues. Germline CDR1 LNHDA, CDR2 SQIVND (reference sequence). The CDR3 loop reads CASQLQGAGSRAKNIQYF. In DNA form, the CDR3 reads TGTGCCAGCCAACTCCAGGGGGCGGGTTCTCGTGCCAAAAACATTCAGTACTTC.

This clone was counted ten times or more. This chain connects TRBV7-6 to TRBJ1-2, with D possibly matching TRBD1 (5 bases). V shed 5 bases and J shed 2 bases, with 12 bases lying between them. The CDR3 is 14 amino acids. Per the germline V gene, CDR1 is SGHVS and CDR2 is FNYEAQ. The CDR3 DNA reads TGTGCCAGCAGCCCGGGACCGCAAAACTATGGCTACACCTTC. Translating gives CASSPGPQNYGYTF.

This clone was seen repeatedly, ten times or more. J is TRBJ2-7 and V is TRBV3-1, with TRBD1 matching 10 bases. The J segment lost 9 bases and the V segment lost 8 bases, leaving 16 bases of the junction unmatched. The CDR3 loop spans 15 amino acids. CDR1 is LGHDT and CDR2 is YNNKEL in the germline V gene (reference sequence). CDR3 nucleotide sequence: TGTGCCAGCGGGACAGGGGTCTCGGATGTCGGAGGGCAGTACTTC. This translates into CASGTGVSDVGGQYF.

This chain connects TRBV30 to TRBJ1-2; TRBD1 is a possible D gene (6 bases). The ends were cut back, 4 bases at V and 7 bases at J, with 10 bases in the middle. The CDR3 has 11 amino acids. Germline V CDR1 and CDR2: GTSNPN, SVGIG (reference sequence). CDR3 DNA: TGTGCCTGGACCACAGGGTCTGGCTACACCTTC. This codes for CAWTTGSGYTF.

This clone is labeled as medium-sized. The CDR3 DNA sequence: TGTGCCAGCACCCAGGGTACCTGGGGTGAGCAGTTCTTC. This codes for CASTQGTWGEQFF. The V and J genes are TRBV6-2 or TRBV6-3 and TRBJ2-1; perhaps TRBD1 as D (5 bases). Per germline, CDR1 MNHEY and CDR2 SVGEGT. The V and J ends lost 7 bases and 9 bases respectively, with 16 bases between them. This CDR3 has 13 amino acids.

The sample holds many counts of this clone. The chain couples TRBV19 to TRBJ2-5, with 9 bases fitting TRBD1. J was trimmed by 4 bases and V by 6 bases; bases with no gene match: 3. The CDR3 extends over 13 amino acids. The germline V gene encodes CDR1 LNHDA and CDR2 SQIVND (reference sequence). CDR3 coding DNA: TGTGCCAGTAGCCCGACAGGGGGAGAGACCCAGTACTTC. Its translation: CASSPTGGETQYF.

A note on this clone: Possible read error: a much larger clone is one base away. The rearrangement links TRBV4-3 to TRBJ2-3, with 7 positions matching TRBD2. Germline assignment: CDR1 LGHNA and CDR2 YSLEER. Germline trimming cut 3 bases from V and 1 base from J; bases unmatched to any gene: 7. CDR3 length: 16 amino acids. This CDR3 is CASSQFGGSRTDTQYF. CDR3 bases: TGCGCCAGCAGCCAGTTTGGCGGGAGTCGCACAGATACGCAGTATTTT.

This clone was seen many times. The chain employs TRBV19 and TRBJ2-7; 8 nucleotides align to TRBD1. J was trimmed by 2 bases and V by 6 bases; bases with no gene match: 6. The germline CDR1 and CDR2 sequences are LNHDA and SQIVND (reference sequence). This CDR3 spans 14 amino acids. The CDR3 sequence is CASREYRGTYEQYF. The CDR3 DNA reads TGTGCCAGTAGAGAGTACAGGGGGACCTACGAGCAGTACTTC.

The table lists this clone with many counts. The chain carries TRBV19 and TRBJ2-3, with 8 bases fitting TRBD1. The CDR3 has 15 amino acids. Germline CDR1 and CDR2: LNHDA and SQIVND (reference sequence). The J segment lost 2 bases and the V segment lost 7 bases, leaving 8 bases of the junction unmatched. The CDR3 region has the DNA TGTGCCAGTACCCTGGGACAGGAGACCACAGATACGCAGTATTTT. Protein product: CASTLGQETTDTQYF.

This clone has more than one count but fewer than ten. This chain joins TRBV6-1 and TRBJ1-6; D possibly corresponds to TRBD1 (6 bases). The CDR3 consists of 13 residues. Trimming left V 3 bases short and J 18 bases short, with 18 bases between. Germline V gene lookup returns CDR1 MNHNS and CDR2 SASEGT. The CDR3 region is CASSDRQDSPSHF. The CDR3 nucleotides read TGTGCCAGCAGTGATAGACAGGATTCACCCTCCCACTTT.

This clone was found many times. The chain joins TRBV20-1 to TRBJ2-1; a weak D match, TRBD2 (5 bases). The V and J ends lost 6 bases and 7 bases respectively, with 16 bases between them. Per the germline V gene, CDR1 is DFQATT and CDR2 is SNEGSKA (reference sequence). The CDR3 runs to 13 residues. The CDR3 is CSANPGEGNEQFF. Written as DNA, the CDR3 is TGCAGTGCGAACCCCGGCGAGGGTAATGAGCAGTTCTTC.

This clone showed up just once. The V and J genes are TRBV11-2 and TRBJ2-7, with 10 bases fitting TRBD1. V lost 1 base, J lost 2 bases, and 5 bases stayed unmatched. Per the germline V gene, CDR1 is SGHAT and CDR2 is FQNNGV. This CDR3 is 16 amino acids long. For the CDR3, the DNA is TGTGCCAGCAGCTTAGGTCCCGGGACAGGGGCCTACGAGCAGTACTTC. Translating gives CASSLGPGTGAYEQYF.

Notes on this clone: A junction end diverges from the germline sequence, so it may reflect a read error. The chain couples TRBV12-3 or TRBV12-4 to TRBJ2-1, with TRBD1 matching 10 bases. The CDR3 loop spans 18 amino acids. The DNA for the CDR3 is TGTGCCAGCAGTCCTAGCCAGGGCAGGGACAGGGGATACAATGAGCAGCTCTTC. Translation gives CASSPSQGRDRGYNEQLF.

The genes are TRBV12-3 or TRBV12-4 and TRBJ1-2; 11 bases agree with TRBD1. This CDR3 spans 14 amino acids. J gave up 5 bases and V 3 bases, and 2 bases lay outside the gene matches. The CDR3 sequence: CASSFGTGGYGYTF. CDR3 coding DNA: TGTGCCAGCAGTTTTGGGACAGGGGGGTATGGCTACACCTTC.

This clone was found many times. V usage is TRBV6-1 and J usage is TRBJ2-1; D not resolved. The length of the CDR3 is 12 residues. From germline, CDR1 is MNHNS and CDR2 SASEGT. Trimming stripped 3 bases from V and 9 bases from J, with 9 bases between. The CDR3 is CASSDGPFEQFF. The CDR3 region has the DNA TGTGCCAGCAGTGATGGGCCCTTTGAGCAGTTCTTC.

This clone has at least ten counts. V gene TRBV4-1 combines with J gene TRBJ2-7; D perhaps matches TRBD1 (5 bases). CDR1 is MGHRA and CDR2 is YSYEKL in the germline V gene. V was pared by 0 bases and J by 4 bases, with 22 bases between. The CDR3 loop spans 18 amino acids. CDR3 region: CASSQETSHPTDWYEQYF. The CDR3 DNA sequence: TGCGCCAGCAGCCAAGAGACGTCTCACCCGACAGATTGGTACGAGCAGTACTTC.

In this sample, this clone turned up many times. This chain uses TRBV20-1 with TRBJ2-5; 14 bases align to TRBD2. CDR1 DFQATT and CDR2 SNEGSKA come from the germline V gene (reference sequence). V shed 5 bases, J shed 5 bases, and the junction held 4 bases outside the gene matches. The CDR3 loop spans 14 amino acids. CDR3 region: CSAGLAGGWETQYF. In DNA, the CDR3 is TGCAGTGCTGGACTAGCGGGAGGCTGGGAGACCCAGTACTTC.

The chain is built from TRBV12-3 or TRBV12-4 and TRBJ1-2; no definite D call. The CDR3 covers 11 residues. V lost 3 bases and J 6 bases, leaving 5 bases between the germline ends. The CDR3 DNA reads TGTGCCAGCAGTTTTGGTCATGGCTACACCTTC. Residues: CASSFGHGYTF.

In this sample, this clone turned up many times. The genes are TRBV3-1 and TRBJ1-5; TRBD1 might be the D (6 bases). CDR1 is LGHDT, CDR2 YNNKEL, per germline (reference sequence). The V end was cut by 3 bases, the J end by 2 bases, with 17 bases between. The CDR3 length is 17 residues. The CDR3 sequence: CASSHHTSGAGNQPQHF. The CDR3 DNA sequence: TGTGCCAGCAGCCATCATACCTCAGGGGCGGGCAATCAGCCCCAGCATTTT.

Concerning this clone itself: One junction end does not reproduce the germline sequence, and a read error may be involved. The chain employs TRBV7-8 and TRBJ2-1; D assignment may be TRBD1 or TRBD2 (6 bases each). Germline CDR1 and CDR2: SGHVS and FQNEAQ. This CDR3 has 13 residues. This chain's CDR3 is CANSLEGERVQFF. The CDR3 DNA reads TGTGCCAACAGCTTAGAGGGGGAGCGGGTGCAGTTCTTC.

In its sample, this clone was seen many times. This chain joins TRBV6-1 and TRBJ2-7; tentatively, D is TRBD1 (6 bases). CDR1 and CDR2 from the germline V gene are MNHNS and SASEGT. The germline V and J ends were trimmed by 5 bases and 0 bases, with 14 bases remaining between them. This CDR3 has 15 residues. The CDR3 nucleotides are TGTGCCAGCAGTTCCCAGGGCAGGGGCTCCTACGAGCAGTACTTC. Its protein is CASSSQGRGSYEQYF.

This clone was observed a handful of times. The chain links TRBV20-1 to TRBJ2-1; 12 nucleotides match TRBD2. The V gene end was trimmed by 5 bases and the J gene end by 7 bases; junction bases not matched to a gene: 12. Germline V gene data show CDR1 as DFQATT and CDR2 as SNEGSKA (reference sequence). The CDR3 runs to 16 residues. The CDR3 is CSAEPRLAGVLNEQFF. The CDR3 DNA reads TGCAGTGCTGAACCCAGACTAGCGGGAGTTTTGAATGAGCAGTTCTTC.

This clone was recorded many times. This chain connects TRBV20-1 to TRBJ2-7; the match to TRBD2 covers 12 bases. There are 17 residues in the CDR3. Unmatched junction bases numbered 14, after V lost 5 bases and J lost 3 bases. Germline CDR1 DFQATT, CDR2 SNEGSKA (reference sequence). CDR3 sequence reads: CSASTSGRAGGFYEQYF. CDR3 sequence (DNA): TGCAGTGCTTCGACTAGCGGGAGAGCAGGGGGATTCTACGAGCAGTACTTC.